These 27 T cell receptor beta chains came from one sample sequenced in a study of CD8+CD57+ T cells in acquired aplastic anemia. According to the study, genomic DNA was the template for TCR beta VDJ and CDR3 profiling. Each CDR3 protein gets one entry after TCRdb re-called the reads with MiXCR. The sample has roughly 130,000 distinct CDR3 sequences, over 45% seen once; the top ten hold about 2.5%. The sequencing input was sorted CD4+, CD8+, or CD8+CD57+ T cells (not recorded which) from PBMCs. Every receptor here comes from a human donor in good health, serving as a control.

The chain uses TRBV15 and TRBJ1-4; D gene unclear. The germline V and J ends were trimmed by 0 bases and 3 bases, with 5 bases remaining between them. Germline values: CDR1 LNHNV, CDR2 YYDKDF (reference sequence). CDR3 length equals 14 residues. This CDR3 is CATSRDLANEKLFF. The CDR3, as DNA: TGTGCCACCAGCAGAGATCTAGCTAATGAAAAACTGTTTTTT.

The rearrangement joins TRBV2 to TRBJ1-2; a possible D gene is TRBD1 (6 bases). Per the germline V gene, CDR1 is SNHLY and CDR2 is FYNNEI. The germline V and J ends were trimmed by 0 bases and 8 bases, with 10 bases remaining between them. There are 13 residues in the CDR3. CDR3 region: CASSEARGEGYTF. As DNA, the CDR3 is TGTGCCAGCAGTGAAGCGAGGGGGGAGGGCTACACCTTC.

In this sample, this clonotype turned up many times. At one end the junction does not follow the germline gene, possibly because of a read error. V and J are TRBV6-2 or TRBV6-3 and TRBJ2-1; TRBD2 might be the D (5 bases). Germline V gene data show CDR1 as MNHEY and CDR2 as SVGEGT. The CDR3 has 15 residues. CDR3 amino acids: CASNYGLVSYNEQFF. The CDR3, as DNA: TGTGCCAGCAATTACGGACTTGTCTCCTACAATGAGCAGTTCTTC.

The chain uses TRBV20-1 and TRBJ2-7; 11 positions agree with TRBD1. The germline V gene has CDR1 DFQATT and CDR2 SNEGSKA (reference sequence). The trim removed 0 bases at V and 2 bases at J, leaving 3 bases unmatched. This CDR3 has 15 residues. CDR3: CSAREGQGGTYEQYF. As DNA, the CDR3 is TGCAGTGCTAGAGAGGGACAGGGGGGGACCTACGAGCAGTACTTC.

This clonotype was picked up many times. The CDR3, as DNA: TGCAGTGCTAGAGAGGTACTAGGGGCCGTTGGGAGCAATCAGCCCCAGCATTTT. This encodes CSAREVLGAVGSNQPQHF. The chain combines TRBV20-1 with TRBJ1-5, with a possible D match to TRBD1 (5 bases). The CDR3 loop spans 18 amino acids. The V and J ends lost 0 bases and 1 base respectively, with 19 bases between them. CDR1 and CDR2 (germline): DFQATT, SNEGSKA (reference sequence).

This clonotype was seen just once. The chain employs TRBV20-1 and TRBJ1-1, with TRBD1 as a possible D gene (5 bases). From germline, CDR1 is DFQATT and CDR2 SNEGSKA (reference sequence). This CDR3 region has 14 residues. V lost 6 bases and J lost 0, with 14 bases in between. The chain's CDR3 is CSASERQMNTEAFF. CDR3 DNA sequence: TGCAGTGCCAGCGAAAGACAGATGAACACTGAAGCTTTCTTT.

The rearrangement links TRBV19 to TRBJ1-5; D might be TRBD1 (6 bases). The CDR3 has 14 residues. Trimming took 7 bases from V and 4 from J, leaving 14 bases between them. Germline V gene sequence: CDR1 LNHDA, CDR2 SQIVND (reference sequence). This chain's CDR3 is CASKGQGRNQPQHF. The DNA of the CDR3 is TGTGCCAGTAAAGGGCAGGGGAGAAATCAGCCCCAGCATTTT.

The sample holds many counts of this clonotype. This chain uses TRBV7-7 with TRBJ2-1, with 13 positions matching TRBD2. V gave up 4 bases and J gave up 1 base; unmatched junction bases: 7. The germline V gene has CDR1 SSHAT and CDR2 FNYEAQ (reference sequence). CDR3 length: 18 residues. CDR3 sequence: CASSSGLAGVGSYNEQFF. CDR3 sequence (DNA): TGTGCCAGCAGCTCCGGACTAGCGGGGGTTGGGTCCTACAATGAGCAGTTCTTC.

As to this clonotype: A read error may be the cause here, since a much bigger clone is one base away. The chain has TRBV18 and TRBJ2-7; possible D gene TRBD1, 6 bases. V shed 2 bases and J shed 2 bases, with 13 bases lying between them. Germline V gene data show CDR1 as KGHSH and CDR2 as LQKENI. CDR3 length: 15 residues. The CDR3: CASSPCEGGAYEQYF. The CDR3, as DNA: TGTGCCAGCTCACCATGTGAAGGGGGTGCCTACGAGCAGTACTTC.

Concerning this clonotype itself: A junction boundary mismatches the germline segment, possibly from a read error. CDR3 in DNA: TGTGCCAGTAGGCAAAGGGACAGCTCCTACGGGCAGTACTTC. This encodes CASRQRDSSYGQYF. V gene TRBV19 combines with J gene TRBJ2-7; 7 bases match TRBD1. This CDR3 contains 14 residues. Germline CDR1 is LNHDA and CDR2 is SQIVND (reference sequence). Full variable domain (rest looked up from reference TRBV19 and TRBJ2-7): DGGITQSPKYLFRKEGQNVTLSCEQNLNHDAMYWYRQDPGQGLRLIYYSQIVNDFQKGDIAEGYSVSREKKESFPLTVTSAQKNPTAFYLCASRQRDSSYGQYFGPGTRLTVT.

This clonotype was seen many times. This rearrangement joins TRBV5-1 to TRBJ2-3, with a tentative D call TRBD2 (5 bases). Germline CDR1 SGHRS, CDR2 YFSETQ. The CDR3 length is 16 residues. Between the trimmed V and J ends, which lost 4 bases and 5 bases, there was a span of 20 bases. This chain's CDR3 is CASSSGVFGPGDTQYF. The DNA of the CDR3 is TGCGCCAGCAGCAGCGGTGTTTTCGGCCCAGGAGATACGCAGTATTTT.

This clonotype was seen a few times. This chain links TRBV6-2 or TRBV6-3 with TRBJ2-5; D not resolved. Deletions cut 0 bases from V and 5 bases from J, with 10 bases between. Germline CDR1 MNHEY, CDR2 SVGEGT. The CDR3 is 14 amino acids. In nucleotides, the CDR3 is TGTGCCAGCAGTTACTCGGCCGCACTGGAGACCCAGTACTTC. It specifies CASSYSAALETQYF.

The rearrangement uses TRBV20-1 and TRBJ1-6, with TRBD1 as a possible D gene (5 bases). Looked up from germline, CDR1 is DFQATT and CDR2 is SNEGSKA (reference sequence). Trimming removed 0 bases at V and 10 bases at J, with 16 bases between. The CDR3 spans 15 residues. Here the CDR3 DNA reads TGCAGTGCTAGAGAGGGGACCGAGGCTAGCTCACCCCTCCACTTT. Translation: CSAREGTEASSPLHF.

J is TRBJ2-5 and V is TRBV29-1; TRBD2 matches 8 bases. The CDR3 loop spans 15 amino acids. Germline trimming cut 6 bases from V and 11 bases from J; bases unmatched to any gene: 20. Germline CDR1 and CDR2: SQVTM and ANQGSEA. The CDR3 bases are TGCAGCGTCGCGACTAGCGAGGGTCCTTCCAATGAGCAGTACTTC. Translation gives CSVATSEGPSNEQYF.

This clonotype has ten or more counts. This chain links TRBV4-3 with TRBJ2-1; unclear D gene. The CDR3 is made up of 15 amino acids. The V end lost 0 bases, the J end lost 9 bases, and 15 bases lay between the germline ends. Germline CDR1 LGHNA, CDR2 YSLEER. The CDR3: CASSQDVNAGGEQFF. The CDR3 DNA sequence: TGCGCCAGCAGCCAAGACGTGAATGCTGGCGGTGAGCAGTTCTTC.

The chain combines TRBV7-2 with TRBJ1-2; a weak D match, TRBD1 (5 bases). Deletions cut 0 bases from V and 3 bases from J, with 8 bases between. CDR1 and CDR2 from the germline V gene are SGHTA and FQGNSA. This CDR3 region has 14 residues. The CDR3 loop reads CASSLAQQDYGYTF. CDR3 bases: TGTGCCAGCAGCTTAGCGCAACAGGACTATGGCTACACCTTC.

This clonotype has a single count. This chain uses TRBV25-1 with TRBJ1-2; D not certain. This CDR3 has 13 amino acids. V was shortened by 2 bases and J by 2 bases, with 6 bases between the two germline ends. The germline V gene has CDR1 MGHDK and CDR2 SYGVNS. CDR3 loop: CASSEVGNYGYTF. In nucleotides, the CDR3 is TGTGCCAGCAGTGAAGTAGGCAACTATGGCTACACCTTC.

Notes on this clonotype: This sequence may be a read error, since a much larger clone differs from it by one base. The CDR3 spells CASGYSDRFGEKLFF. CDR3 DNA: TGTGCCAGCGGTTACTCGGACAGGTTTGGCGAAAAACTGTTTTTT. The chain couples TRBV2 to TRBJ1-4; 7 bases fit TRBD1. V shed 8 bases and J 8 bases; nucleotides not matched to a gene: 14. Germline CDR1 is SNHLY and CDR2 is FYNNEI. The CDR3 length is 15 residues.

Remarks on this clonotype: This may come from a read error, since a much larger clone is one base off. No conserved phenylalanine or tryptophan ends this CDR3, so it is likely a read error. The CDR3 sequence: CASGLPGQSYEQYL. The DNA for the CDR3 is TGTGCTAGTGGTTTGCCGGGACAGTCCTACGAGCAGTACCTC. The chain is built from TRBV12-5 and TRBJ2-7; 7 bases agree with TRBD1. The length of the CDR3 is 14 residues. V gave up 2 bases and J gave up 1 base; unmatched junction bases: 2. The germline gives CDR1 LGHNT, CDR2 FRNRAP.

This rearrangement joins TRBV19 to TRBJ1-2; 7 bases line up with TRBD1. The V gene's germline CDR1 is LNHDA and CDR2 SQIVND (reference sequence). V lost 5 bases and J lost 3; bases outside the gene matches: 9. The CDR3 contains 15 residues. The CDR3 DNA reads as TGTGCCAGTAGTTCGTCCGGGGGACAGTACTATGGCTACACCTTC. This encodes CASSSSGGQYYGYTF. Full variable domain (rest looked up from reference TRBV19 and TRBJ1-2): DGGITQSPKYLFRKEGQNVTLSCEQNLNHDAMYWYRQDPGQGLRLIYYSQIVNDFQKGDIAEGYSVSREKKESFPLTVTSAQKNPTAFYLCASSSSGGQYYGYTFGSGTRLTVV.

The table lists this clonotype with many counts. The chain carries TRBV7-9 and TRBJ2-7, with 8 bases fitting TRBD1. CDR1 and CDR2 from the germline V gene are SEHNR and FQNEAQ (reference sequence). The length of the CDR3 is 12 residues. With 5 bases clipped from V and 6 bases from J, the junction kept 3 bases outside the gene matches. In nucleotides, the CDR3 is TGTGCCAGCAGCCGAACAGGGGGCGAGCAGTACTTC. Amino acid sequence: CASSRTGGEQYF.

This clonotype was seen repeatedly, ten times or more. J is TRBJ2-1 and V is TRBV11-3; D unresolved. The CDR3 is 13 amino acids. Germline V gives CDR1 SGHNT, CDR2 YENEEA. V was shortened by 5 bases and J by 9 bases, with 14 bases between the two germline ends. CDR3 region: CASSPPYDTEQFF. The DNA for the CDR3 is TGTGCCAGCAGCCCCCCTTACGATACTGAGCAGTTCTTC.

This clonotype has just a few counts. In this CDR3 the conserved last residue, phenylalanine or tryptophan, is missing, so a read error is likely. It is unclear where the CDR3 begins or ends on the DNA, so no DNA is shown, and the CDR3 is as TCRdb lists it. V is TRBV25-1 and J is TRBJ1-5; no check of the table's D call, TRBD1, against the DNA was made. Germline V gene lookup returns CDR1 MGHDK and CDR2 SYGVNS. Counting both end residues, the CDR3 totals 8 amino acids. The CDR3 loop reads CASSECPG.

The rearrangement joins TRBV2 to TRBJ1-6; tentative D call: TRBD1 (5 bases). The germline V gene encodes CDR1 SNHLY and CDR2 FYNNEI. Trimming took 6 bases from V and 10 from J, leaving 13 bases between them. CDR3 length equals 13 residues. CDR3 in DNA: TGTGCCAGCAGACACGGGACGGAGTCACCCCTCCACTTT. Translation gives CASRHGTESPLHF. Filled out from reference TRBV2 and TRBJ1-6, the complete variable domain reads EPEVTQTPSHQVTQMGQEVILRCVPISNHLYFYWYRQILGQKVEFLVSFYNNEISEKSEIFDDQFSVERPDGSNFTLKIRSTKLEDSAMYFCASRHGTESPLHFGNGTRLTVT.

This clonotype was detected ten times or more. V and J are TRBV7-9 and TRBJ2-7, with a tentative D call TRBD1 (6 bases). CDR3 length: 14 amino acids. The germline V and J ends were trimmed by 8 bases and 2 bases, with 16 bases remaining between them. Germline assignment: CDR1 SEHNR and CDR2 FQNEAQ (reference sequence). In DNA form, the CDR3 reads TGTGCCAGCGGAGGAACAGGGTCGGCCTACGAGCAGTACTTC. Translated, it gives CASGGTGSAYEQYF.

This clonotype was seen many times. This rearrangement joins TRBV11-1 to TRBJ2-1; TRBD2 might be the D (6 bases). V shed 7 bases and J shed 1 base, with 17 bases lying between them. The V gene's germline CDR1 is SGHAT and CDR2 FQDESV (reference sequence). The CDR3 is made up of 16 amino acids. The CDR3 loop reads CASTQTGVGSYNEQFF. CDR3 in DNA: TGTGCCAGCACCCAAACGGGGGTGGGTTCCTACAATGAGCAGTTCTTC.

This chain's CDR3 is CAISVDRADTQYF. Here the CDR3 DNA reads TGTGCCATCAGTGTCGACAGGGCAGATACGCAGTATTTT. The chain employs TRBV10-3 and TRBJ2-3; 7 bases align to TRBD1. The germline CDR1 and CDR2 sequences are ENHRY and SYGVKD. The CDR3 is 13 amino acids. V shed 4 bases and J 4 bases; nucleotides not matched to a gene: 2.